A single sample is the source of the 5 T cell receptor beta chains below, sequenced in a study of beta chain features in type 1 diabetes (dated by TCRdb to the late 2010s). Library preparation used the immunoSEQ multiplex PCR assay. The entire amount of isolated RNA was reverse transcribed using the High Capacity cDNA Reverse Transcription Kit, so the sequenced TCRB transcripts were expressed ones. The table was pulled from immuneACCESS by TCRdb, which kept in-frame rearrangements only. Such tables lose some clones; where checked, under half of the loss comes from unresolved V genes, and the rest has no known cause. Recorded for this sample are 130,000 to 150,000 clones; roughly a tenth of them occurred a single time. Clones ranked in the top ten supply approximately 0.68% of the sample. Sequencing was carried out using central memory CD4+ T cells from blood. The source is a man between 18 and 29 years old in good health.

The V call is TRBV10-3, the J call TRBJ2-7, with 10 bases identical to TRBD1. Losses at the gene ends were 5 bases for V and 7 bases for J; bases not matched to a gene: 8. Germline V gives CDR1 ENHRY, CDR2 SYGVKD. The CDR3 length is 14 residues. The CDR3 region is CAISPTGGSGEQYF. The CDR3 nucleotides read TGTGCCATCAGTCCGACAGGGGGCTCGGGGGAGCAGTACTTC.

The chain combines TRBV27 with TRBJ2-7; 7 positions match TRBD1. Trimming took 7 bases from V and 2 from J; bases not matched to a gene: 5. Germline values: CDR1 MNHEY, CDR2 SMNVEV (reference sequence). CDR3 length: 13 amino acids. In DNA form, the CDR3 reads TGTGCCAGCAAGCCGGGACAGCCCTACGAGCAGTACTTC. Its protein is CASKPGQPYEQYF.

There are a few counts of this clone. DNA of the CDR3: TGCGCCAGCAGCCAAGGGAATAGCGGGGGGCCGGTCCCCTACGAGCAGTACTTC. This encodes CASSQGNSGGPVPYEQYF. The chain carries TRBV4-3 and TRBJ2-7, with TRBD2 matching over 10 bases. This CDR3 has 18 amino acids. V gave up 1 base and J gave up 2 bases; unmatched junction bases: 11. Germline CDR1 is LGHNA and CDR2 is YSLEER.

This clone was counted ten times or more. The chain has TRBV29-1 and TRBJ2-3; maybe TRBD1 (6 bases). V shed 8 bases and J shed 2 bases, with 11 bases lying between them. From germline, CDR1 is SQVTM and CDR2 ANQGSEA. The CDR3 spans 12 residues. The CDR3 protein is CSLRDNTDTQYF. The CDR3 bases are TGCAGCCTAAGGGACAACACAGATACGCAGTATTTT.

In this sample, this clone turned up a few times. V usage is TRBV11-2 and J usage is TRBJ1-2; weak D call: TRBD1 (5 bases). This CDR3 is built from 15 residues. V dropped 5 bases and J dropped 6 bases, with 19 bases sitting between them. Germline V CDR1 and CDR2: SGHAT, FQNNGV. The CDR3 reads CASSAMDQSGDGYTF. The CDR3 DNA reads TGTGCCAGCAGCGCCATGGACCAATCGGGGGATGGCTACACCTTC.